This TCR beta chain was obtained from a study of response to subunit inactivated influenza vaccine. Findings of the study overall: Each seasonal influenza vaccination recruits few new T cells, the authors suggested.

This clonotype was recorded many times. Its specificity is not known. TCRdb called the RT-PCR reads again in MiXCR, with one record for every CDR3 protein. The table records around 790,000 distinct CDR3 sequences, 20% to 25% of them present only once. This CDR3 has 17 amino acids. CDR1 is SGHRS and CDR2 is YFSETQ in the germline V gene. V lost 0 bases to trimming and J lost 2 bases; unmatched junction nucleotides: 7. This TCR was recovered from a man aged 50-60 years who received an inactivated influenza vaccine. V is TRBV5-1 and J is TRBJ2-3, with TRBD2 matching 9 bases. This sample comprised PBMCs from blood, obtained more than 4 days after vaccination. The CDR3 sequence: CASSLAGAGGYTDTQYF. The CDR3 bases are TGCGCCAGCAGCTTGGCCGGAGCGGGGGGCTACACAGATACGCAGTATTTT.